This record looks at one T cell receptor (beta chain) sequence and its context. CDR1 MNHEY and CDR2 SVGAGI come from the germline V gene. V lost 5 bases, J lost 7 bases, and 12 bases stayed unmatched. The CDR3 spans 15 residues. The data derive from a study of technical replicates of blood from a few donors. Produced via immunoSEQ multiplex PCR; TCRdb's table is partial and in-frame only. The sample holds about 81,000 clones, around 96% seen once. The chain joins TRBV6-5 to TRBJ2-7, with 9 positions matching TRBD1. The sequenced sample consisted of T cells isolated from PBMCs. The receptor was derived from a human donor in good health. The CDR3 is CASSLGTGFRGEQYF. The CDR3 region has the DNA TGTGCCAGCAGTCTAGGGACAGGGTTTAGGGGAGAGCAGTACTTC.